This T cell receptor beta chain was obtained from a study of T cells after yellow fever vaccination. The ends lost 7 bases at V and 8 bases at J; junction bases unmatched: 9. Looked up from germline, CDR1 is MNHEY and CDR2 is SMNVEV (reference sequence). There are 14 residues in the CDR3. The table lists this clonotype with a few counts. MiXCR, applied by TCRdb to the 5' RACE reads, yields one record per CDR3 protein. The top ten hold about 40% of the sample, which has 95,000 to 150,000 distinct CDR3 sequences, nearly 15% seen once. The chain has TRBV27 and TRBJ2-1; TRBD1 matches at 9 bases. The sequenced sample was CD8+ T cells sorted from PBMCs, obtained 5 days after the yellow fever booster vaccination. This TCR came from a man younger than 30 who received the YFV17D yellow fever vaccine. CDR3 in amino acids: CASKPQGALDEQFF. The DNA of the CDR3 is TGTGCCAGCAAACCACAGGGGGCTCTTGATGAGCAGTTCTTC.